A selection of T cell receptor beta chains follows, all from one sample in a study of T cell responses to AZD1222 COVID-19 vaccine. Libraries were prepared by immunoSEQ multiplex PCR; TCRdb keeps only in-frame clonotypes and omits some of them. This table has 140,000 to 150,000 clones, 80% to 95% appearing once. The material was peripheral blood, obtained 28 days after the second AZD1222 dose. Every receptor here comes from an adult who received the AZD1222 COVID-19 vaccine. The CDR3 runs from the conserved cysteine through the conserved F or W. Each record gives: D gene, V gene, J gene, clone size, CDR3 protein. The D gene is left open where the match is weak. Not every row has a clone size; where given, it reads once, few, many or a size class.

D: TRBD1; V: TRBV28; J: TRBJ1-1; size: -; CDR3: CASSTGVPVPEAFF
D: TRBD2; V: TRBV25-1; J: TRBJ2-5; size: -; CDR3: CASSEDRGLAAYQETQYF
D: TRBD1; V: TRBV28; J: TRBJ2-7; size: -; CDR3: CASSSADRVSEQYF
D: -; V: TRBV3-1/TRBV3-2; J: TRBJ1-3; size: -; CDR3: CASSQARSGNTIYF
D: TRBD2; V: TRBV30; J: TRBJ2-1; size: -; CDR3: CAWSHPRDYLHNEQFF
D: -; V: TRBV7-9; J: TRBJ1-1; size: -; CDR3: CASSLGVGNTEAFF
D: -; V: TRBV10-3; J: TRBJ2-2; size: once; CDR3: CAISESWGNTGELFF
D: -; V: TRBV27; J: TRBJ1-2; size: -; CDR3: CASTRTEGYTF
D: TRBD2; V: TRBV5-8; J: TRBJ2-3; size: -; CDR3: CASSLAGGPFGDTQYF
D: -; V: TRBV5-1; J: TRBJ1-2; size: -; CDR3: CASSLPGVGYGYTF
D: -; V: TRBV9; J: TRBJ2-2; size: -; CDR3: CASSSRLVPTGELFF
D: -; V: TRBV6-1; J: TRBJ2-7; size: -; CDR3: CASSEVDYRARGHEQYF
D: -; V: TRBV28; J: TRBJ2-7; size: -; CDR3: CASALGQTYEQYF
D: -; V: TRBV27; J: TRBJ1-5; size: -; CDR3: CASSLDRSSNQPQHF
D: -; V: TRBV27; J: TRBJ1-4; size: once; CDR3: CATRGRNEKLFF
D: -; V: TRBV30; J: TRBJ1-2; size: -; CDR3: CAWTRSNYGYTF
D: -; V: TRBV7-3; J: TRBJ1-5; size: -; CDR3: CASSPGPGASNQPQHF
D: TRBD1; V: TRBV11-2; J: TRBJ1-1; size: once; CDR3: CASSSRQGFGEAFF
D: -; V: TRBV3-1/TRBV3-2; J: TRBJ1-2; size: -; CDR3: CASSRGAGTIYGYTF
D: -; V: TRBV7-9; J: TRBJ2-1; size: -; CDR3: CASSLAEVTRNEQFF
D: TRBD1; V: TRBV15; J: TRBJ1-5; size: -; CDR3: CATSSGAGGINQPQHF
D: TRBD2; V: TRBV3-1/TRBV3-2; J: TRBJ2-1; size: -; CDR3: CASSQGPLLAGDYNEQFF
D: -; V: TRBV13; J: TRBJ1-3; size: -; CDR3: CASSLGWGSGNTIYF
D: -; V: TRBV5-4; J: TRBJ2-7; size: -; CDR3: CASSLGGGSYEQYF
D: TRBD2; V: TRBV19; J: TRBJ2-1; size: -; CDR3: CASSIDRAGGPNEQFF
D: TRBD2; V: TRBV9; J: TRBJ2-7; size: -; CDR3: CASSVGSSGSYEQYF
D: TRBD1; V: TRBV6-2/TRBV6-3; J: TRBJ1-5; size: -; CDR3: CASSPIGTANQPQHF
D: -; V: TRBV5-1; J: TRBJ1-1; size: once; CDR3: CASSPLQGRATEAFF
D: TRBD1; V: TRBV9; J: TRBJ2-1; size: -; CDR3: CASGRQGYDEQFF
D: TRBD1; V: TRBV19; J: TRBJ2-7; size: -; CDR3: CASSISGQGYEQYF
D: -; V: TRBV2; J: TRBJ2-7; size: -; CDR3: CASNPSGSVSYEQYF
D: TRBD1; V: TRBV28; J: TRBJ1-2; size: -; CDR3: CASSYTGTGGGWYGYTF
D: -; V: TRBV18; J: TRBJ1-4; size: -; CDR3: CASSQGQLLNEKLFF
D: TRBD1; V: TRBV19; J: TRBJ2-7; size: -; CDR3: CASSAPGTGASYEQYF
D: -; V: TRBV9; J: TRBJ1-4; size: -; CDR3: CASSVAVRTNNEKLFF
D: -; V: TRBV4-3; J: TRBJ2-3; size: once; CDR3: CASSQDLGGSYTDTQYF
D: -; V: TRBV19; J: TRBJ1-5; size: -; CDR3: CASSFPTLGNQPQHF
D: TRBD2; V: TRBV2; J: TRBJ2-1; size: -; CDR3: CASKLLAGGHNEQFF
D: TRBD1; V: TRBV5-5; J: TRBJ1-6; size: -; CDR3: CASSWTGTSSYNSPLHF
D: -; V: TRBV7-8; J: TRBJ2-1; size: -; CDR3: CASSLIEGLSYNEQFF
D: -; V: TRBV28; J: TRBJ1-6; size: -; CDR3: CASSFKGLTPLHF
D: -; V: TRBV4-1; J: TRBJ1-2; size: -; CDR3: CASSQALASSNYGYTF
D: TRBD2; V: TRBV27; J: TRBJ2-7; size: -; CDR3: CASSFGGNEQYF
D: -; V: TRBV24-1; J: TRBJ2-2; size: -; CDR3: CATSDQKITNTGELFF
D: -; V: TRBV5-6; J: TRBJ1-1; size: -; CDR3: CASSLERLNTEAFF
D: -; V: TRBV6-5; J: TRBJ2-7; size: -; CDR3: CASSLQSGSYEQYF
D: -; V: TRBV5-4; J: TRBJ2-7; size: -; CDR3: CASSLAGQSYEQYF
D: TRBD1; V: TRBV6-5; J: TRBJ2-1; size: -; CDR3: CASSQQGANEQFF
D: TRBD2; V: TRBV27; J: TRBJ2-3; size: few; CDR3: CASSREGGVSSTDTQYF
D: -; V: TRBV29-1; J: TRBJ2-1; size: -; CDR3: CSVERLAGAEQFF
D: -; V: TRBV5-1; J: TRBJ1-4; size: -; CDR3: CASSPANHNEKLFF
D: -; V: TRBV9; J: TRBJ1-3; size: -; CDR3: CASSVDARAGNTIYF
D: -; V: TRBV7-3; J: TRBJ2-2; size: once; CDR3: CASSLTSGPGELFF
D: -; V: TRBV6-6; J: TRBJ1-4; size: -; CDR3: CASSYSRGENEKLFF
D: -; V: TRBV18; J: TRBJ2-2; size: once; CDR3: CASSSDTGELFF
D: TRBD1; V: TRBV7-9; J: TRBJ1-2; size: -; CDR3: CASSLDRGYYGYTF
D: -; V: TRBV6-5; J: TRBJ1-4; size: -; CDR3: CASSTQGLANEKLFF
D: TRBD1; V: TRBV7-9; J: TRBJ1-5; size: -; CDR3: CASSRGQTSSNQPQHF
D: TRBD2; V: TRBV30; J: TRBJ2-7; size: -; CDR3: CAWKRQRESYEQYF
D: TRBD1; V: TRBV24-1; J: TRBJ1-1; size: -; CDR3: CATSDQRQGTFF